The T cell receptor beta chain under discussion was sequenced for a study of T cells in Graves' hyperthyroidism and ophthalmopathy. This clonotype was seen a handful of times. The source material, RNA transcripts, was used to amplify TCR beta CDR3 regions. A set of HTBI primers served as the primers for a first-round RT-PCR of the TCR CDR3. Each CDR3 protein gets one entry after TCRdb re-called the multiplex PCR reads with MiXCR. The data contain approximately 600,000 distinct CDR3 sequences, less than 25% of them singletons. CDR3 size: 17 residues. CDR1 is MNHEY, CDR2 SVGAGI, per germline. Trimming at V came to 0 bases and at J to 10 bases, leaving 8 bases not matched to a gene.

This receptor was taken from a man under 40 with Graves' ophthalmopathy. Sample: blood. This sequence joins TRBV6-5 and TRBJ2-1; 14 bases agree with TRBD2. CDR3 nucleotide sequence: TGTGCCAGCAGTTACTCGAAGACTAGCGGGAGGGGATGGGAGCAGTTCTTC. It specifies CASSYSKTSGRGWEQFF.